The 25 T cell receptor beta chains below all came from one sample that was sequenced in a study of T cell responses to AZD1222 COVID-19 vaccine. Clones were read by immunoSEQ multiplex PCR, and TCRdb kept only the in-frame ones, dropping some. Among about 140,000 clones listed, about 92% were seen once. Sequenced here: peripheral blood, sampled 28 days after the second AZD1222 dose. All receptors come from an adult who received the AZD1222 COVID-19 vaccine.

This clone has just a few counts. The chain joins TRBV13 to TRBJ2-7; the D gene is possibly TRBD1 (6 bases). The CDR3 length is 14 residues. Per the germline V gene, CDR1 is PRHDT and CDR2 is FYEKMQ (reference sequence). Trimming stripped 7 bases from V and 5 bases from J, with 18 bases between. The CDR3 region is CASNSGWGRDEQYF. Written as DNA, the CDR3 is TGTGCCAGCAATTCTGGGTGGGGGCGTGACGAGCAGTACTTC.

This clone showed up just a few times. The rearrangement links TRBV10-1 to TRBJ2-7; D may match TRBD1 or TRBD2 (5 bases each). Germline V gene data show CDR1 as WNHNN and CDR2 as SYGVQD (reference sequence). This CDR3 has 14 amino acids. The V gene lost 0 bases and the J gene lost 7 bases, with 13 bases spanning the gap. The CDR3 DNA is TGCGCCAGCAGTGAGTCTGGGGGATTTCGGGAGCAGTACTTC. Encoded protein: CASSESGGFREQYF.

The chain is built from TRBV13 and TRBJ2-1, with TRBD1 identical over 7 bases. Germline-derived CDR1 and CDR2 are PRHDT and FYEKMQ (reference sequence). Germline trimming cut 2 bases from V and 0 bases from J; bases unmatched to any gene: 7. The CDR3 extends over 17 amino acids. CDR3 in amino acids: CASSLRGRRSSYNEQFF. Written as DNA, the CDR3 is TGTGCCAGCAGCTTAAGGGGGCGACGGAGCTCCTACAATGAGCAGTTCTTC. The full variable domain, rest sourced from reference TRBV13 and TRBJ2-1, is AAGVIQSPRHLIKEKRETATLKCYPIPRHDTVYWYQQGPGQDPQFLISFYEKMQSDKGSIPDRFSAQQFSDYHSELNMSSLELGDSALYFCASSLRGRRSSYNEQFFGPGTRLTVL.

The J gene is TRBJ1-2, the V gene TRBV29-1; 11 bases are a match to TRBD1. From germline, CDR1 is SQVTM and CDR2 ANQGSEA. The CDR3 consists of 14 residues. After removal of 4 bases from V and 6 bases from J, the junction contained 7 bases not matched to a gene. The CDR3 nucleotides read TGCAGCGTTGTCGGGACAGGGGGTTTTAATGGCTACACCTTC. Translated: CSVVGTGGFNGYTF.

The rearrangement uses TRBV28 and TRBJ1-2, with D perhaps TRBD1 (6 bases). V lost 1 base and J lost 8, with 17 bases in between. The CDR3 is 15 amino acids. From germline, CDR1 is MDHEN and CDR2 SYDVKM. The CDR3 sequence: CASSLFQTTGPGYTF. CDR3 DNA sequence: TGTGCCAGCAGTTTATTCCAAACGACAGGCCCGGGCTACACCTTC.

This clone was picked up one time. J is TRBJ2-7 and V is TRBV2, with a possible D match to TRBD2 (6 bases). V gave up 7 bases and J gave up 0 bases, with 16 bases separating them. The germline gives CDR1 SNHLY, CDR2 FYNNEI. This CDR3 comprises 15 residues. The chain's CDR3 is CASKPGLASSYEQYF. The CDR3 DNA is TGTGCCAGCAAACCGGGACTTGCCAGCTCCTACGAGCAGTACTTC.

The chain has TRBV5-1 and TRBJ2-2; 10 bases match TRBD1. The ends lost 0 bases at V and 5 bases at J; junction bases unmatched: 1. This CDR3 contains 15 residues. In germline, CDR1 is SGHRS, CDR2 YFSETQ. Here the CDR3 reads CASSLGQGATGELFF. The CDR3 DNA reads as TGCGCCAGCAGCTTGGGACAGGGGGCAACCGGGGAGCTGTTTTTT.

V and J are TRBV2 and TRBJ1-1; tentatively, D is TRBD1 (5 bases). Per the germline V gene, CDR1 is SNHLY and CDR2 is FYNNEI. The CDR3 is 13 amino acids. V lost 6 bases and J 3 bases, leaving 11 bases between the germline ends. CDR3 nucleotides: TGTGCCAGCAGCAGGGAGGCTCACACTGAAGCTTTCTTT. This sequence encodes CASSREAHTEAFF.

The J gene is TRBJ1-6, the V gene TRBV19; D is perhaps TRBD1 (5 bases). The V gene lost 0 bases and the J gene lost 8 bases, with 14 bases spanning the gap. This CDR3 has 16 residues. The germline V gene has CDR1 LNHDA and CDR2 SQIVND (reference sequence). CDR3 residues: CASSIEVIRGDSPLHF. Here the CDR3 DNA reads TGTGCCAGTAGTATAGAGGTGATCCGGGGCGATTCACCCCTCCACTTT.

V usage is TRBV7-9 and J usage is TRBJ2-2; TRBD2 agrees at 7 bases. Germline V gives CDR1 SEHNR, CDR2 FQNEAQ (reference sequence). The CDR3 covers 15 residues. V lost 7 bases and J lost 4; bases outside the gene matches: 9. CDR3 in amino acids: CASTGGLVGTGELFF. The CDR3, as DNA: TGTGCCAGCACCGGCGGACTAGTCGGCACCGGGGAGCTGTTTTTT.

This chain joins TRBV5-5 and TRBJ1-2, with D uncertain. The CDR3 contains 13 residues. The V end lost 1 base, the J end lost 3 bases, and 7 bases lay between the germline ends. Germline V gene lookup returns CDR1 SGHKS and CDR2 YYEKEE (reference sequence). CDR3 bases: TGTGCCAGCAGCTTGCCGCCGGACTATGGCTACACCTTC. Translating it yields CASSLPPDYGYTF.

The chain combines TRBV7-8 with TRBJ2-2; TRBD1 or TRBD2 may be the D gene (5 bases each). Trimming cost V 5 bases and J 6 bases, with 16 bases left between them. The CDR3 runs to 15 residues. CDR1 and CDR2 (germline): SGHVS, FQNEAQ. The CDR3 nucleotides read TGTGCCAGCAGCATGGGTTGGGGGTTACCCGGGGAGCTGTTTTTT. Translated: CASSMGWGLPGELFF.

V gene TRBV3-1 (or the pseudogene TRBV3-2) combines with J gene TRBJ1-6, with no clear D. The CDR3 loop spans 15 amino acids. The V gene's germline CDR1 is LGHDT and CDR2 YNNKEL (reference sequence). Trimming stripped 3 bases from V and 6 bases from J, with 12 bases between. This chain's CDR3 is CASSHEALINSPLHF. In DNA, the CDR3 is TGTGCCAGCAGCCATGAAGCACTTATTAATTCACCCCTCCACTTT.

The chain uses TRBV19 and TRBJ1-4; 8 bases are shared with TRBD1. The CDR3 consists of 14 residues. After removal of 3 bases from V and 6 bases from J, the junction contained 3 bases not matched to a gene. The V gene's germline CDR1 is LNHDA and CDR2 SQIVND (reference sequence). The CDR3 is CASSMAGGHEKLFF. The CDR3 DNA is TGTGCCAGTAGTATGGCAGGGGGCCATGAAAAACTGTTTTTT.

The V call is TRBV11-2, the J call TRBJ1-5, with unresolved D. CDR3 size: 15 residues. The V gene lost 5 bases and the J gene lost 3 bases, with 14 bases spanning the gap. CDR1 is SGHAT, CDR2 FQNNGV, per germline. The CDR3 bases are TGTGCCAGCAGCCGAAACCGGGGTTACAATCAGCCCCAGCATTTT. Protein product: CASSRNRGYNQPQHF.

The rearrangement uses TRBV5-3 and TRBJ2-1; 16 positions match TRBD2. TRBV5-3 is an open reading frame whose function is uncertain. The CDR3 covers 19 residues. V trimming: 4 bases; J trimming: 6 bases; junction bases outside the gene matches: 13. The CDR3 here is CARSLPGLAGGPRVNEQFF. The CDR3 region has the DNA TGTGCCAGAAGCCTACCGGGACTAGCGGGAGGGCCCCGGGTCAATGAGCAGTTCTTC.

The chain joins TRBV7-2 to TRBJ2-7; 7 bases fit TRBD2. The CDR3 length is 14 residues. CDR1 and CDR2 (germline): SGHTA, FQGNSA. The junction had 5 bases not matched to a gene; V was cut back by 4 bases and J by 2 bases. CDR3 in DNA: TGTGCCAGCAGCTCGGGACTAATTCCCTACGAGCAGTACTTC. Protein: CASSSGLIPYEQYF.

This clone appeared a single time. The chain has TRBV30 and TRBJ1-2; D remains ambiguous. The CDR3 runs 11 residues. The germline V and J ends were trimmed by 2 bases and 8 bases, with 9 bases remaining between them. Germline V lookup: CDR1 GTSNPN, CDR2 SVGIG (reference sequence). The CDR3 sequence: CAWSRYGGYTF. In DNA form, the CDR3 reads TGTGCCTGGAGTAGGTATGGGGGCTACACCTTC.

This clone has just one count. The chain combines TRBV5-1 with TRBJ2-2; 13 bases are a match to TRBD2. There are 17 residues in the CDR3. CDR1 and CDR2 (germline): SGHRS, YFSETQ. V was clipped by 7 bases and J by 5 bases; unmatched bases: 11. CDR3 protein: CASGSGTSGITTGELFF. CDR3 coding DNA: TGCGCCAGCGGCTCCGGGACTAGCGGGATAACTACCGGGGAGCTGTTTTTT. The full variable domain, its missing parts supplied by reference TRBV5-1 and TRBJ2-2, is KAGVTQTPRYLIKTRGQQVTLSCSPISGHRSVSWYQQTPGQGLQFLFEYFSETQRNKGNFPGRFSGRQFSNSRSEMNVSTLELGDSALYLCASGSGTSGITTGELFFGEGSRLTVL.

J is TRBJ1-2 and V is TRBV28; the match to TRBD1 covers 9 bases. V dropped 6 bases and J dropped 2; count of bases not matched to a gene: 19. The CDR3 is 19 amino acids. Germline V CDR1 and CDR2: MDHEN, SYDVKM. Here the CDR3 DNA reads TGTGCCAGCAGCCATGGAGGAGGACAGGGGTTGTTAGGAAACTATGGCTACACCTTC. Encoded protein: CASSHGGGQGLLGNYGYTF.

This clone appeared once. The chain employs TRBV7-9 and TRBJ2-1, with D hard to call. Trimming removed 4 bases from V and 0 bases from J, with 13 bases in between. CDR3 size: 16 residues. Germline values: CDR1 SEHNR, CDR2 FQNEAQ (reference sequence). This CDR3 reads CASSSITRSSYNEQFF. CDR3 in DNA: TGTGCCAGCAGCTCGATTACACGTAGCTCCTACAATGAGCAGTTCTTC. Full variable domain (missing parts from reference TRBV7-9 and TRBJ2-1): DTGVSQNPRHKITKRGQNVTFRCDPISEHNRLYWYRQTLGQGPEFLTYFQNEAQLEKSRLLSDRFSAERPKGSFSTLEIQRTEQGDSAMYLCASSSITRSSYNEQFFGPGTRLTVL.

The chain links TRBV3-1 (or the pseudogene TRBV3-2) to TRBJ2-7, with TRBD2 matching over 16 bases. Trimming took 4 bases from V and 4 from J; bases not matched to a gene: 4. The CDR3 consists of 16 residues. CDR1 is LGHDT and CDR2 is YNNKEL in the germline V gene (reference sequence). The chain's CDR3 is CASSRGTSGRVYEQYF. CDR3 coding DNA: TGTGCCAGCAGCCGCGGGACTAGCGGGAGGGTTTACGAGCAGTACTTC.

The chain employs TRBV6-2 or TRBV6-3 and TRBJ1-4; no clear D. V shed 5 bases and J shed 0 bases, with 1 base lying between them. The CDR3 totals 12 residues. CDR1 MNHEY and CDR2 SVGEGT come from the germline V gene. The CDR3 bases are TGTGCCAGCAGTGCAACTAATGAAAAACTGTTTTTT. Amino acid sequence: CASSATNEKLFF.

The genes are TRBV27 and TRBJ1-4, with 11 bases that match TRBD1. The CDR3 is 17 amino acids. Germline CDR1 MNHEY, CDR2 SMNVEV (reference sequence). The V and J ends lost 6 bases and 7 bases, in that order; junction bases with no gene match: 13. The CDR3 here is CASRPFGDRGTLEKLFF. For the CDR3, the DNA is TGTGCCAGCAGGCCTTTCGGGGACAGGGGGACGCTTGAAAAACTGTTTTTT.

The table lists this clone with a few counts. The chain uses TRBV7-9 and TRBJ2-1; 7 bases are a match to TRBD2. J gave up 2 bases and V 3 bases, and 7 bases lay outside the gene matches. The CDR3 has 16 residues. Per the germline V gene, CDR1 is SEHNR and CDR2 is FQNEAQ (reference sequence). CDR3 amino acids: CASSFGGSDTYNEQFF. The CDR3 DNA is TGTGCCAGCAGCTTTGGCGGGAGCGACACCTACAATGAGCAGTTCTTC.